This T cell receptor beta chain was documented in a study of CD8 T cells in Susac syndrome. Study observations and caveats: That the number of individuals in its TCR sequencing and HLA analysis was relatively small was acknowledged by the study.

Sequencing targeted TCR beta in blood CD8+ and CD4+ T cells. Controls were healthy donors chosen to match patients in age and sex. Reverse transcription of about 0.45 to 1 ug RNA was performed with random hexamers. Amplification of the TCR beta CDR3 was carried out by immunoSEQ multiplex PCR, which spanned a total of 54 Vbeta and 13 Jbeta segments. TCRdb analysed the immunoSEQ multiplex PCR reads with MiXCR anew, one entry per CDR3 protein. The sample holds more than 95,000 distinct CDR3 sequences, just under 95% seen once. The CDR3 covers 16 residues. Trimming left V 5 bases short and J 0 bases short, with 14 bases between. Germline lookup yields CDR1 SGHTA and CDR2 FQGNSA. Comments on this clonotype: What it binds is not known.

The receptor's source is a human donor in good health. The chain has TRBV7-2 and TRBJ2-4; D tentatively reads TRBD1 or TRBD2 (5 bases each). What was sequenced was CD4+ T cells from PBMCs. CDR3 sequence reads: CASSPGRGLAKNIQYF. As DNA, the CDR3 is TGTGCCAGCAGCCCAGGGCGCGGACTAGCCAAAAACATTCAGTACTTC.